A single sample gave rise to the 31 T cell receptor beta chains below, sequenced in a study of vaccination and CD4 T cells after COVID-19. Their antigens remain unidentified. Treatment here: roughly nine-day PBMC culture with coronavirus spike peptide pools or control peptides (ViraFEST assay). An Oncomine TCR Beta short-read assay was used to sequence the DNA from cultured CD4+ T cells. MiXCR, applied by TCRdb to the PCR reads, yields one record per CDR3 protein. Among about 12,000 distinct CDR3 sequences listed, 50% were seen once. Sequenced: CD4+ T cells from blood, cultured in vitro. The receptors here all came from a human donor who had recovered from COVID-19.

The V and J genes are TRBV20-1 and TRBJ2-3, with D possibly being TRBD2 (6 bases). Germline CDR1 is DFQATT and CDR2 is SNEGSKA (reference sequence). Trimming pared 8 bases from V and 3 bases from J, leaving 18 bases between. The CDR3 runs 14 residues. Here the CDR3 DNA reads TGCAGTCGCCCCCAAGCGGGCTCAACAGATACGCAGTATTTT. As protein: CSRPQAGSTDTQYF.

The chain employs TRBV7-2 and TRBJ1-5; no clear D. Germline V gene lookup returns CDR1 SGHTA and CDR2 FQGNSA. CDR3 length: 12 residues. V lost 5 bases and J lost 6, with 8 bases in between. The CDR3 reads CASSPFGQPQHF. CDR3 bases: TGTGCCAGCAGCCCTTTCGGTCAGCCCCAGCATTTT.

The rearrangement links TRBV27 to TRBJ2-7; D remains ambiguous. Germline CDR1 MNHEY, CDR2 SMNVEV (reference sequence). This CDR3 has 14 amino acids. Between the trimmed V and J ends, which lost 8 bases and 0 bases, there was a span of 14 bases. This chain's CDR3 is CASDFRVPSYEQYF. Written as DNA, the CDR3 is TGTGCCAGCGACTTTAGGGTTCCCTCCTACGAGCAGTACTTC.

This clonotype was picked up a small number of times. The chain carries TRBV6-5 and TRBJ2-1, with D perhaps TRBD2 (5 bases). The ends were cut back, 0 bases at V and 5 bases at J, with 8 bases in the middle. The CDR3 has 14 amino acids. Germline lookup yields CDR1 MNHEY and CDR2 SVGAGI. The CDR3 sequence: CASSYSSGDNEQFF. As DNA, the CDR3 is TGTGCCAGCAGTTACTCGTCCGGGGACAATGAGCAGTTCTTC.

This chain uses TRBV2 with TRBJ1-5; D is uncertain. The length of the CDR3 is 15 residues. Trimming left V 6 bases short and J 4 bases short, with 16 bases between. Per the germline V gene, CDR1 is SNHLY and CDR2 is FYNNEI. CDR3 residues: CASRIGQPPNQPQHF. The DNA of the CDR3 is TGTGCCAGCAGAATCGGGCAGCCTCCAAATCAGCCCCAGCATTTT.

V gene TRBV20-1 combines with J gene TRBJ1-1; D gene uncertain. This CDR3 has 10 amino acids. Per the germline V gene, CDR1 is DFQATT and CDR2 is SNEGSKA (reference sequence). The ends were cut back, 5 bases at V and 11 bases at J, with 12 bases in the middle. CDR3 nucleotides: TGCAGTGCTGCTACTCTGTCCGCTTTCTTT. This gives the protein CSAATLSAFF.

The chain recombines TRBV29-1 with TRBJ2-3; D is uncertain. The CDR3 length is 14 residues. The germline V gene encodes CDR1 SQVTM and CDR2 ANQGSEA. Trimming cost V 4 bases and J 5 bases, with 16 bases left between them. The CDR3 reads CSVAKGQVGDTQYF. CDR3 sequence (DNA): TGCAGCGTTGCTAAGGGCCAAGTAGGAGATACGCAGTATTTT.

This clonotype was seen a handful of times. This chain links TRBV30 with TRBJ1-1, with 8 bases that match TRBD1. J lost 10 bases, V lost 5 bases, and 18 bases had no gene match. The germline CDR1 and CDR2 sequences are GTSNPN and SVGIG (reference sequence). The CDR3 has 15 amino acids. The CDR3 DNA is TGTGCCTGGGGGGCCGGGACAGGACCCTTCTGGGGAGCTTTCTTT. Translating it yields CAWGAGTGPFWGAFF.

The chain joins TRBV24-1 to TRBJ1-2, with a tentative D call TRBD1 (5 bases). CDR1 KGHDR and CDR2 SFDVKD come from the germline V gene. Trimming left V 0 bases short and J 8 bases short, with 12 bases between. The CDR3 spans 14 residues. This CDR3 is CATSDLFQGRGYTF. The CDR3 nucleotides are TGTGCCACCAGTGATTTGTTTCAGGGCCGAGGCTACACCTTC.

This clonotype was recorded a few times. This chain joins TRBV7-8 and TRBJ1-5, with unresolved D. The V and J ends lost 1 base and 0 bases respectively, with 4 bases between them. From germline, CDR1 is SGHVS and CDR2 FQNEAQ. The length of the CDR3 is 14 residues. CDR3 amino acids: CASSLVVSNQPQHF. CDR3 DNA: TGTGCCAGCAGCTTAGTTGTTAGCAATCAGCCCCAGCATTTT.

The chain couples TRBV19 to TRBJ1-1; no definite D call. Trimming shortened V by 11 bases and J by 5 bases, and 18 bases separated the two germline ends. Per the germline V gene, CDR1 is LNHDA and CDR2 is SQIVND (reference sequence). The CDR3 is made up of 13 amino acids. The CDR3 region has the DNA TGTGCCGACGTACAGACAAGAGAGACTGAAGCTTTCTTT. Amino acids: CADVQTRETEAFF.

The chain recombines TRBV2 with TRBJ2-7; 11 bases agree with TRBD1. The CDR3 runs to 14 residues. Germline lookup yields CDR1 SNHLY and CDR2 FYNNEI. V shed 6 bases, J shed 4 bases, and the junction held 5 bases outside the gene matches. CDR3 region: CASSSGTGGYEQYF. In DNA, the CDR3 is TGTGCCAGCAGCTCCGGGACAGGGGGATACGAGCAGTACTTC.

This clonotype was seen a few times. This chain uses TRBV20-1 with TRBJ1-5; TRBD1 matches 9 bases. V lost 4 bases, J lost 0 bases, and 10 bases stayed unmatched. The CDR3 consists of 17 residues. Germline lookup yields CDR1 DFQATT and CDR2 SNEGSKA (reference sequence). The CDR3 spells CSAKGQGRGYSNQPQHF. DNA of the CDR3: TGCAGTGCTAAGGGACAGGGCAGGGGTTATAGCAATCAGCCCCAGCATTTT.

This clonotype was seen more than once but under ten times. The rearrangement links TRBV19 to TRBJ2-5; D is uncertain. The germline gives CDR1 LNHDA, CDR2 SQIVND (reference sequence). Trimming shortened V by 5 bases and J by 6 bases, and 13 bases separated the two germline ends. This CDR3 has 13 residues. The CDR3 sequence is CASSDMGGQTQYF. The CDR3 nucleotides are TGTGCCAGTAGTGACATGGGTGGCCAGACCCAGTACTTC. Variable domain in full (rest from reference TRBV19 and TRBJ2-5): DGGITQSPKYLFRKEGQNVTLSCEQNLNHDAMYWYRQDPGQGLRLIYYSQIVNDFQKGDIAEGYSVSREKKESFPLTVTSAQKNPTAFYLCASSDMGGQTQYFGPGTRLLVL.

This chain links TRBV20-1 with TRBJ2-5; perhaps TRBD2 as D (7 bases). The CDR3 loop spans 16 amino acids. CDR1 and CDR2 from the germline V gene are DFQATT and SNEGSKA (reference sequence). V lost 4 bases and J 5 bases, leaving 23 bases between the germline ends. The CDR3 bases are TGCAGTGCTACCGAGGGGGGGGGAGGAGCCGTGGAGACCCAGTACTTC. It specifies CSATEGGGGAVETQYF.

This clonotype was picked up a small number of times. The chain is built from TRBV20-1 and TRBJ2-5, with D unresolved. There are 11 residues in the CDR3. The V gene lost 5 bases and the J gene lost 5 bases, with 9 bases spanning the gap. The germline V gene encodes CDR1 DFQATT and CDR2 SNEGSKA (reference sequence). The CDR3 region is CSAREFETQYF. DNA for the CDR3: TGCAGTGCTCGCGAGTTCGAGACCCAGTACTTC.

V is TRBV20-1 and J is TRBJ2-5, with 12 bases lining up with TRBD2. Per germline, CDR1 DFQATT and CDR2 SNEGSKA (reference sequence). V gave up 6 bases and J gave up 5 bases; unmatched junction bases: 10. CDR3 size: 15 residues. The CDR3 region is CSAPNRLAGVETQYF. CDR3 bases: TGCAGTGCCCCAAACAGACTAGCGGGAGTGGAGACCCAGTACTTC.

The V call is TRBV7-2, the J call TRBJ2-5, with 11 nucleotides matching TRBD2. This CDR3 is 16 amino acids long. CDR1 is SGHTA, CDR2 FQGNSA, per germline. V dropped 5 bases and J dropped 0; count of bases not matched to a gene: 5. Written as DNA, the CDR3 is TGTGCCAGCAGCCCGGGACTAGCGGAATACCAAGAGACCCAGTACTTC. This encodes CASSPGLAEYQETQYF. The complete variable domain, with remaining parts taken from reference TRBV7-2 and TRBJ2-5, reads GAGVSQSPSNKVTEKGKDVELRCDPISGHTALYWYRQSLGQGLEFLIYFQGNSAPDKSGLPSDRFSAERTGGSVSTLTIQRTQQEDSAVYLCASSPGLAEYQETQYFGPGTRLLVL.

This clonotype showed up just a few times. CDR3 nucleotide sequence: TGTGCCAGTGTCTCACGACGACTAGCGGGAGCTCTCCCTCAATACTTC. Its translation: CASVSRRLAGALPQYF. V gene TRBV6-2 or TRBV6-3 combines with J gene TRBJ2-7; 12 bases map to TRBD2. This CDR3 region has 16 residues. Germline trimming cut 9 bases from V and 13 bases from J; bases unmatched to any gene: 22. Germline values: CDR1 MNHEY, CDR2 SVGEGT.

This clonotype was observed a single time. V usage is TRBV28 and J usage is TRBJ2-7; 7 bases map to TRBD2. Germline-derived CDR1 and CDR2 are MDHEN and SYDVKM. The CDR3 runs to 11 residues. V gave up 8 bases and J gave up 3 bases; unmatched junction bases: 1. CDR3 in amino acids: CASGRGYEQYF. CDR3 coding DNA: TGTGCCAGCGGGAGGGGCTACGAGCAGTACTTC.

This sequence joins TRBV19 and TRBJ1-1, with a weak D call TRBD1 (6 bases). The germline V gene encodes CDR1 LNHDA and CDR2 SQIVND (reference sequence). The CDR3 length is 13 residues. The V and J ends lost 5 bases and 6 bases respectively, with 13 bases between them. CDR3 loop: CASSRGQTPEAFF. The DNA for the CDR3 is TGTGCCAGTAGTCGAGGACAGACCCCTGAAGCTTTCTTT.

The chain employs TRBV28 and TRBJ2-4; no clear D. This CDR3 comprises 13 residues. Germline-derived CDR1 and CDR2 are MDHEN and SYDVKM. Trimming removed 6 bases from V and 2 bases from J, with 8 bases in between. In DNA, the CDR3 is TGTGCCAGCAGGGAGCTAACCAAAAACATTCAGTACTTC. Protein product: CASRELTKNIQYF.

V is TRBV6-1 and J is TRBJ2-7; D call uncertain. The CDR3 contains 15 residues. CDR1 is MNHNS and CDR2 is SASEGT in the germline V gene. Deletions cut 7 bases from V and 2 bases from J, with 18 bases between. CDR3 protein: CASISAADGAYEQYF. The DNA for the CDR3 is TGTGCCAGCATCTCCGCCGCGGACGGTGCCTACGAGCAGTACTTC.

The genes are TRBV11-2 and TRBJ2-3, with no clear D. Germline lookup yields CDR1 SGHAT and CDR2 FQNNGV. V shed 3 bases and J shed 6 bases, with 13 bases lying between them. CDR3 size: 14 residues. Here the CDR3 DNA reads TGTGCCAGCAGCTTCGGGCCTCGTGTCGATACGCAGTATTTT. It translates to CASSFGPRVDTQYF.

The rearrangement joins TRBV12-3 or TRBV12-4 to TRBJ2-7; weak D call: TRBD2 (6 bases). V was trimmed by 5 bases and J by 7 bases, leaving 15 bases between them. This CDR3 has 13 amino acids. The CDR3 DNA is TGTGCCAGCAGTCCTCAGACTAGGATGGAGCAGTACTTC. Translating gives CASSPQTRMEQYF.

With regard to this clonotype: This may be a read error: a much more frequent sequence differs by one nucleotide. The gene calls are TRBV28 and TRBJ1-5, with D possibly matching TRBD1 (6 bases). This CDR3 is 13 amino acids long. CDR1 and CDR2 from the germline V gene are MDHEN and SYDVKM. The ends were cut back, 6 bases at V and 4 bases at J, with 10 bases in the middle. CDR3 in amino acids: CASRPDRNQPQHF. The CDR3 DNA is TGTGCCAGCAGACCGGACAGAAATCAGCCCCAGCATTTT.

This clonotype was seen a single time. The chain employs TRBV19 and TRBJ2-7; no firm D call. CDR1 LNHDA and CDR2 SQIVND come from the germline V gene (reference sequence). This CDR3 is built from 11 residues. The V end lost 5 bases, the J end lost 4 bases, and 6 bases lay between the germline ends. The CDR3 DNA sequence: TGTGCCAGTAGTTCGAAATACGAGCAGTACTTC. It codes for CASSSKYEQYF.

The V call is TRBV20-1, the J call TRBJ2-5; the match to TRBD2 covers 8 bases. The CDR3 is made up of 14 amino acids. The V gene end was trimmed by 1 base and the J gene end by 1 base; junction bases not matched to a gene: 2. Germline V gene lookup returns CDR1 DFQATT and CDR2 SNEGSKA (reference sequence). Here the CDR3 reads CSARASGPQETQYF. CDR3 nucleotides: TGCAGTGCTAGAGCTAGCGGGCCCCAAGAGACCCAGTACTTC.

V gene TRBV20-1 combines with J gene TRBJ2-7; 11 bases agree with TRBD1. With 5 bases clipped from V and 5 bases from J, the junction kept 8 bases outside the gene matches. The CDR3 has 14 amino acids. Looked up from germline, CDR1 is DFQATT and CDR2 is SNEGSKA (reference sequence). The CDR3 protein is CSAHIPGQGDEQYF. In DNA, the CDR3 is TGCAGTGCTCATATCCCGGGACAGGGGGACGAGCAGTACTTC.

This clonotype occurred a few times. The V call is TRBV6-1, the J call TRBJ1-2; 7 bases are a match to TRBD1. The V segment lost 4 bases and the J segment 2 bases; nucleotides outside the gene matches: 7. Germline CDR1 reads MNHNS; CDR2 reads SASEGT. This CDR3 region has 15 residues. CDR3 nucleotides: TGTGCCAGCAGTGGGGGGGACAGAACAAACTATGGCTACACCTTC. This gives the protein CASSGGDRTNYGYTF.

The CDR3 loop is CASSPSETSSYGYTF. The CDR3 nucleotides are TGTGCCAGCTCACCATCAGAGACCTCTTCCTATGGCTACACCTTC. The rearrangement joins TRBV18 to TRBJ1-2; D is ambiguous. V gave up 2 bases and J gave up 4 bases, with 14 bases separating them. Per germline, CDR1 KGHSH and CDR2 LQKENI. This CDR3 is built from 15 residues.